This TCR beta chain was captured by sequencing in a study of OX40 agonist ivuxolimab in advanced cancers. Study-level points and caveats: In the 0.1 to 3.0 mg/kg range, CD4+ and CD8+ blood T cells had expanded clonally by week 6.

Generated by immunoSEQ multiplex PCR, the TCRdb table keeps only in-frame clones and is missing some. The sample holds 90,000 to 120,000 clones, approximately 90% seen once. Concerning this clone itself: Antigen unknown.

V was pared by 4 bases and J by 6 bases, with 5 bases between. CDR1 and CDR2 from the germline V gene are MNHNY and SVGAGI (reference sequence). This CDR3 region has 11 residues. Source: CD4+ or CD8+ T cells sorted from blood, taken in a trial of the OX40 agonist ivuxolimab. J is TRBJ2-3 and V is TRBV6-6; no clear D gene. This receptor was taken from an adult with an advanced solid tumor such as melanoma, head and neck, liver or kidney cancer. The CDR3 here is CASSLVDTQYF. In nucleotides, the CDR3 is TGTGCCAGCAGTTTGGTGGATACGCAGTATTTT.